These 13 T cell receptor beta chains share one sample of origin, sequenced in a study of cytomegalovirus exposure and HLA in healthy donors. The assay was immunoSEQ multiplex PCR, and TCRdb's table has in-frame clones only and misses some. Among approximately 150,000 clones listed, 86% were seen once. Sequencing was performed on PBMCs. These TCRs come from a man aged 18 to 29 in good health and CMV-seropositive.

The rearrangement joins TRBV6-6 to TRBJ2-1; D gene unclear. V shed 8 bases and J shed 2 bases, with 13 bases lying between them. The CDR3 has 14 residues. CDR1 and CDR2 from the germline V gene are MNHNY and SVGAGI (reference sequence). The CDR3 coding sequence is TGTGCCAGCGTTGGCGGCTCCCCCTACAATGAGCAGTTCTTC. It yields the protein CASVGGSPYNEQFF.

The chain has TRBV18 and TRBJ1-1; TRBD1 matches 8 bases. The germline V gene has CDR1 KGHSH and CDR2 LQKENI. Trimming at V came to 6 bases and at J to 3 bases, leaving 12 bases not matched to a gene. The CDR3 has 16 amino acids. CDR3 region: CASSTRIDRGYTEAFF. The CDR3 region has the DNA TGTGCCAGCTCCACCCGCATAGACAGGGGATACACTGAAGCTTTCTTT. Full variable domain (rest looked up from reference TRBV18 and TRBJ1-1): NAGVMQNPRHLVRRRGQEARLRCSPMKGHSHVYWYRQLPEEGLKFMVYLQKENIIDESGMPKERFSAEFPKEGPSILRIQQVVRGDSAAYFCASSTRIDRGYTEAFFGQGTRLTVV.

The table lists this clone with a few counts. J is TRBJ1-2 and V is TRBV6-5; D gene unclear. Trimming took off 3 bases at V and 6 bases at J, with 11 bases between the two ends. Looked up from germline, CDR1 is MNHEY and CDR2 is SVGAGI. The CDR3 is 13 amino acids. The CDR3 DNA follows: TGTGCCAGCAGTTATGGCGGGCCGGATGGCTACACCTTC. Amino acid sequence: CASSYGGPDGYTF.

This chain links TRBV5-1 with TRBJ1-4; D is undetermined. Germline V CDR1 and CDR2: SGHRS, YFSETQ. The germline V and J ends were trimmed by 4 bases and 6 bases, with 16 bases remaining between them. CDR3 length equals 15 residues. CDR3 loop: CASSAPDGAHEKLFF. Here the CDR3 DNA reads TGCGCCAGCAGCGCCCCTGACGGAGCTCATGAAAAACTGTTTTTT. The complete variable domain, with remaining parts taken from reference TRBV5-1 and TRBJ1-4, reads KAGVTQTPRYLIKTRGQQVTLSCSPISGHRSVSWYQQTPGQGLQFLFEYFSETQRNKGNFPGRFSGRQFSNSRSEMNVSTLELGDSALYLCASSAPDGAHEKLFFGSGTQLSVL.

V and J are TRBV5-4 and TRBJ2-5; 8 nucleotides match TRBD2. From germline, CDR1 is SGHNT and CDR2 YYREEE (reference sequence). V was pared by 5 bases and J by 3 bases, with 12 bases of the junction left unmatched. CDR3 length: 16 amino acids. The CDR3 protein is CASRGAGGGDEETQYF. The CDR3 DNA is TGTGCCAGCAGAGGGGCGGGGGGCGGGGATGAAGAGACCCAGTACTTC.

This clone was seen more than once but under ten times. This rearrangement joins TRBV7-9 to TRBJ1-2; D call uncertain. Trimming pared 0 bases from V and 3 bases from J, leaving 8 bases between. Germline lookup yields CDR1 SEHNR and CDR2 FQNEAQ (reference sequence). The CDR3 loop spans 14 amino acids. The chain's CDR3 is CASSLARADYGYTF. CDR3 coding DNA: TGTGCCAGCAGCTTAGCACGAGCGGACTATGGCTACACCTTC.

The chain uses TRBV5-1 and TRBJ2-6, with D possibly matching TRBD1 (6 bases). The CDR3 consists of 16 residues. The germline CDR1 and CDR2 sequences are SGHRS and YFSETQ. V was trimmed by 4 bases and J by 9 bases, leaving 20 bases between them. CDR3 protein: CASSPGGHRSDNVLTF. CDR3 sequence (DNA): TGCGCCAGCAGCCCTGGGGGCCACCGGAGCGACAACGTCCTGACTTTC.

The V call is TRBV7-6, the J call TRBJ2-7, with 8 bases that match TRBD1. Per germline, CDR1 SGHVS and CDR2 FNYEAQ. The CDR3 is 15 amino acids. Losses at the gene ends were 5 bases for V and 2 bases for J; bases not matched to a gene: 8. The CDR3 spells CASSPGTGLTYEQYF. The CDR3 region has the DNA TGTGCCAGCAGCCCTGGGACAGGACTGACCTACGAGCAGTACTTC.

The chain combines TRBV7-6 with TRBJ2-1, with 9 bases fitting TRBD2. The germline V gene encodes CDR1 SGHVS and CDR2 FNYEAQ. Trimming cost V 5 bases and J 0 bases; bases outside gene matches: 11. The CDR3 runs to 18 residues. This CDR3 is CASSTRLADLSSYNEQFF. The CDR3, as DNA: TGTGCCAGCAGCACGAGACTAGCGGATTTATCCTCCTACAATGAGCAGTTCTTC.

The chain recombines TRBV9 with TRBJ1-6; 11 nucleotides align to TRBD1. V lost 0 bases to trimming and J lost 12 bases; unmatched junction nucleotides: 5. The CDR3 covers 15 residues. CDR1 is SGDLS, CDR2 YYNGEE, per germline. DNA for the CDR3: TGTGCCAGCAGCGTAGGGACAGGGGGCGCCGAACCCCTCCACTTT. It specifies CASSVGTGGAEPLHF.

V is TRBV7-9 and J is TRBJ2-3, with 8 positions matching TRBD2. This CDR3 contains 16 residues. The V segment lost 4 bases and the J segment 0 bases; nucleotides outside the gene matches: 6. Germline V gene lookup returns CDR1 SEHNR and CDR2 FQNEAQ (reference sequence). The chain's CDR3 is CASSSAGGHSTDTQYF. The CDR3 DNA is TGTGCCAGCAGCTCGGCGGGGGGCCATAGCACAGATACGCAGTATTTT.

The V gene is TRBV5-1, the J gene TRBJ2-5; TRBD1 matches at 7 bases. The CDR3 contains 15 residues. In germline, CDR1 is SGHRS, CDR2 YFSETQ. V was pared by 5 bases and J by 4 bases, with 11 bases of the junction left unmatched. This chain's CDR3 is CASSRTGESGETQYF. CDR3 in DNA: TGCGCCAGCAGTCGTACAGGGGAGAGTGGAGAGACCCAGTACTTC.

The chain is built from TRBV4-1 and TRBJ2-7; D possibly corresponds to TRBD1 (6 bases). This CDR3 is 14 amino acids long. CDR1 MGHRA and CDR2 YSYEKL come from the germline V gene. Trimming left V 1 base short and J 4 bases short, with 11 bases between. The CDR3 is CASSQGTVGYEQYF. DNA for the CDR3: TGCGCCAGCAGCCAAGGGACAGTCGGGTACGAGCAGTACTTC.